A selection of T cell receptor beta chains follows, all from one sample in a study of T-cell reconstitution after alpha-beta-depleted transplantation in children. Via MiXCR, TCRdb re-called the PCR reads, giving one row per CDR3 protein. Of 90,000 to 130,000 distinct CDR3 sequences detected, 10% to 13% appear once; the ten largest clones hold around 8.5%. The source was PBMCs from the stem cell graft donor, collected from the stem cell graft. The origin of the receptors is a human donor who donated a stem cell graft to a child with acute lymphoblastic leukemia. Both conserved end residues are part of each CDR3. Each record gives: J gene, CDR3 length, clone size, D gene, V gene, CDR3 protein, CDR3 DNA. The D gene is left open where the match is weak. Some rows mark clone size as missing; the rest say once, few, many or name a class of expanded clone.

>TRBJ1-1|11|.|.|TRBV18
CASSSSTEAFF
TGTGCCAGCTCAAGCAGCACTGAAGCTTTCTTT
>TRBJ2-2|15|many|.|TRBV3-1
CASSPTGKNTGELFF
TGTGCCAGCAGCCCCACGGGGAAGAACACCGGGGAGCTGTTTTTT
>TRBJ1-5|16|many|TRBD1|TRBV7-9
CASSLAGQGSNQPQHF
TGTGCCAGCAGCTTAGCAGGACAGGGGAGCAATCAGCCCCAGCATTTT
>TRBJ2-7|14|many|.|TRBV18
CASSPSPAVYEQYF
TGTGCCAGCTCACCATCCCCCGCGGTCTACGAGCAGTACTTC
>TRBJ2-3|14|many|TRBD1|TRBV29-1
CSESGTDATDTQYF
TGCAGCGAATCCGGGACAGACGCCACAGATACGCAGTATTTT
>TRBJ2-7|16|.|.|TRBV7-2
CASSPLPRPSPYEQYF
TGTGCCAGCAGCCCTTTGCCACGGCCCTCCCCCTACGAGCAGTACTTC
>TRBJ2-7|14|many|TRBD1|TRBV20-1
CSANPGQGLREQYF
TGCAGTGCTAACCCGGGACAGGGCCTCCGCGAGCAGTACTTC
>TRBJ1-4|15|few|.|TRBV7-9
CASSLARRRNEKLFF
TGTGCCAGCAGCTTAGCCCGACGGCGTAATGAAAAACTGTTTTTT
>TRBJ1-4|15|many|.|TRBV20-1
CSARDSGPGKFGLFF
TGCAGTGCTAGAGATTCTGGGCCCGGGAAATTTGGACTGTTTTTT
>TRBJ2-7|12|few|.|TRBV2
CASSVQGREQYF
TGTGCCAGCAGTGTACAGGGTAGGGAGCAGTACTTC
>TRBJ2-2|16|many|TRBD2|TRBV9
CASSVQTGGNTGELFF
TGTGCCAGCAGCGTTCAGACGGGAGGGAACACCGGGGAGCTGTTTTTT
>TRBJ2-5|15|many|.|TRBV10-3
CAISDRGTLQETQYF
TGTGCCATCAGTGACCGGGGGACCCTCCAAGAGACCCAGTACTTC
>TRBJ2-7|14|many|TRBD2|TRBV7-2
CASSPILAGNEQYF
TGTGCCAGCAGCCCAATACTAGCGGGAAACGAGCAGTACTTC
>TRBJ2-2|14|many|.|TRBV6-1
CAAGRGAGTGELFF
TGTGCCGCCGGTAGGGGGGCAGGGACCGGGGAGCTGTTTTTT
>TRBJ1-1|13|many|.|TRBV11-3
CAGRTVLNTEAFF
TGTGCCGGACGTACGGTACTGAACACTGAAGCTTTCTTT
>TRBJ1-2|13|many|.|TRBV4-1
CASSLPPRPGYTF
TGCGCCAGCAGCCTCCCCCCCCGACCTGGCTACACCTTC
>TRBJ2-7|15|many|.|TRBV9
CASSSGPGSSYEQYF
TGTGCCAGCAGCTCGGGGCCAGGAAGCTCCTACGAGCAGTACTTC
>TRBJ2-7|14|.|.|TRBV5-5
CASSLVRNSYEQYF
TGTGCCAGCAGCTTGGTCAGAAACTCCTACGAGCAGTACTTC